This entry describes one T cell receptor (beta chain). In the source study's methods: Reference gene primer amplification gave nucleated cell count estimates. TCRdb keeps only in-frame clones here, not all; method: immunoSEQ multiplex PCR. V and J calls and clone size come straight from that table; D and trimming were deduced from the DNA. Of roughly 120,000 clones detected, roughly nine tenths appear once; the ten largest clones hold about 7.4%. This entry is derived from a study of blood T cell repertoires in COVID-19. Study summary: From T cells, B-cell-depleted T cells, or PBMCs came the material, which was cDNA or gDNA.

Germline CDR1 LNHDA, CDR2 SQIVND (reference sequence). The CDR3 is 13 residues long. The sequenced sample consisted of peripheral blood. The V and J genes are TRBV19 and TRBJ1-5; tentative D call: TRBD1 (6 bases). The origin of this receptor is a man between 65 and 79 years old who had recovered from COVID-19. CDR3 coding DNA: TGTGCAACGAAGGGGGTTTCGTACCAGCCCCAGCATTTT. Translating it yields CATKGVSYQPQHF.